This T cell receptor beta chain emerged from a study of regulatory T cells in long-lasting Graves disease. TCR beta libraries were built with iRepertoire HTBI primers and Arm-PCR of CDR3 regions. TCRdb reprocessed the multiplex PCR reads via MiXCR and lists one record per CDR3 protein. The table lists roughly 500,000 distinct CDR3 sequences, roughly 22% of them singletons. This clonotype was recorded many times. The time point is: persistent/refractory GD, antithyroid drugs over 5 years with positive TRAb. Extracted PBMC RNA gave rise to the TCR library. Sequenced here: peripheral blood mononuclear cells (PBMCs), sampled when the disease was refractory, from a patient treated with antithyroid drugs. The TCR was taken from a female donor with Graves disease.

DNA for the CDR3: TGTGCCAGCACCAGCGGGTACGAGCAGTACTTC. Translation gives CASTSGYEQYF. The chain links TRBV28 to TRBJ2-7; the D gene is possibly TRBD2 (6 bases). CDR1 is MDHEN, CDR2 SYDVKM, per germline. The CDR3 sequence is 11 residues long. The V and J ends lost 7 bases and 4 bases respectively, with 8 bases between them.